The subject of this entry is one T cell receptor beta chain. The antigen is unknown. The V gene's germline CDR1 is SGHRS and CDR2 YFSETQ. V was clipped by 4 bases and J by 3 bases, with 14 bases between them. The CDR3 has 16 amino acids. Roughly 10 milliliters of peripheral blood were drawn from each donor. The data originate from a study of blood T cells in healthy people across ages. Study-wide findings and caveats: Without sorted subsets, naive and antigen-experienced compartments could not be conclusively compared. There was no known CMV status for donors, so expanded clonotype changes were possibly confounded.

Using a J-beta primer mix together with a sample-barcoded 5' primer, a second PCR was run for roughly 7 to 12 cycles. TCRdb processed the 5' RACE reads anew with MiXCR; each CDR3 protein has one entry. The sample lists around 800,000 distinct CDR3 sequences, around 43% seen once, with around 21% in the top ten. This clonotype originated in a man in his sixties in good health. This rearrangement joins TRBV5-1 to TRBJ2-6; TRBD2 is a possible D gene (5 bases). Sequencing used blood. CDR3 in amino acids: CASSPGIQVGANVLTF. CDR3 sequence (DNA): TGCGCCAGCAGCCCCGGGATACAAGTTGGGGCCAACGTCCTGACTTTC.